This T cell receptor beta chain comes out of a study of low-dose radiotherapy and immunotherapy resistance in tumors (dated by TCRdb to the early 2020s). Describing the broader study: In Cohort 1, 0.5 Gy per fraction was delivered every 2 weeks, and a total PTV dose of 6.5 Gy was prescribed. Nivolumab and ipilimumab were both given intravenously, with nivolumab at a 240 mg flat dose every two weeks and ipilimumab at 1 mg/kg every six weeks. Aspirin 300 mg was taken orally once daily by patients for four cycles, starting on cycle 1 day 1. Intravenous cyclophosphamide at 200 mg/m2 was administered every two weeks, one day ahead of each radiation and immunotherapy administration. The translational analysis covered eight patients: three from the first dose cohort and the first five from the second dose cohort. In Cohort 2, 1 Gy per fraction was delivered every two weeks, for a total of 13 Gy over 26 weeks. No randomization into treatment groups was done for the people taking part in the trial.

Sequencing relied on an Illumina HiSeq 2500. First-strand cDNA was synthesized using Superscript III and a set of TRAV- and TRBV-specific primers, so that both TCRalpha and TCRbeta chains were covered. TCRs were amplified for about 18 PCR cycles with Phusion, using a constant-region primer paired with the adapter attached to the V primers. Amplification of the isolated mRNA was done with the MessageAmp II aRNA Amplification Kit, which involved an approximately 15-hour in vitro transcription at 37 degrees C. mRNA for TCR sequencing was isolated with the Dynabeads mRNA DIRECT Purification Kit. Indexed Illumina adapters were added in a second Phusion PCR of 20 to 30 cycles, after which AMPure XP beads were used to purify the products. The study's own analysis went as follows. Using custom Perl scripts, TCR sequences that encoded the same protein were pooled, out-of-frame sequences were dropped, and the abundance of each clonotype was calculated. TCR sequences supported by only a single read were excluded from analysis. Repertoire metrics included Shannon entropy, Gini index, clonality, richness, and frequency of TCRs shared between repertoires. TCRdb took the public reads, trimmed them with fastp at Q25, ran MiXCR for clone calling and kept in-frame beta chains. Here each entry gathers all rows of one CDR3 protein and keeps the most common genes and DNA. The V and J calls and clone size are TCRdb's, not the authors'. Here the sample has 70,000 to 95,000 distinct CDR3 sequences; roughly a sixth occur a single time. The top ten hold less than 3.5% of the sample.

Trimming costs V 5 bases and J 7 bases, and their ends lie 26 bases apart. The germline V gene supplies CDR1 MNHEY and CDR2 SVGEGT. The CDR3 measures 17 amino acids from cysteine to phenylalanine. The CDR3 DNA has 51 bases and is translated from base 1. The sample's time point label, in plain terms: before trial treatment. Donors were enrolled in RACIN, a single-arm phase I dose-escalation trial in which nivolumab, ipilimumab, aspirin, low-dose cyclophosphamide and low-dose radiotherapy were combined. To be eligible, a patient needed to have an advanced solid tumor that was TIL-negative. Many counts were recorded for this clonotype. This receptor's antigen is unknown. Per-nucleotide qualities are absent, and no much larger clonotype sits a single base away.

The material was PBMCs, obtained before treatment. The chain is assembled from TRBV6-2 or TRBV6-3 and TRBJ1-2, with TRBD1 as a weak D call on 5 bases. The clonotype comes from a male donor with prostate cancer. Here is the DNA: TGTGCCAGCAGTGAGGTTCTTTCGCGCAGGGAGGTGCGTGGCTACACCTTC. It translates as CASSEVLSRREVRGYTF.